This T cell receptor (beta chain) was recovered during a study of CD8+CD57+ T cells in acquired aplastic anemia. The V and J ends lost 3 bases and 0 bases respectively, with 11 bases between them. Germline V lookup: CDR1 SNHLY, CDR2 FYNNEI. The CDR3 length is 15 residues. Profiles of TCR beta VDJ and CDR3 were generated from a genomic DNA template. MiXCR was run by TCRdb on the reads, yielding one entry per CDR3 protein. The sample comprises roughly 500,000 distinct CDR3 sequences, around 32% of which are singletons, and less than 0.85% rests with the top ten. In patients chosen for sequencing, flow cytometry had shown CD8+CD57+ cell expansion.

This TCR was sampled from a human donor with aplastic anemia. Sequences were obtained from sorted CD4+, CD8+, or CD8+CD57+ T cells (not recorded which) from PBMCs. This rearrangement joins TRBV2 to TRBJ1-1; weak D call: TRBD1 (5 bases). This chain's CDR3 is CASSDMGLLNTEAFF. In nucleotides, the CDR3 is TGTGCCAGCAGTGACATGGGACTCCTGAACACTGAAGCTTTCTTT.